The entry that follows covers one T cell receptor beta chain sequence. Its antigen is undetermined. These data are taken from a study of shared clonotypes between healthy human individuals. The study, taken as a whole, reports: Sampling covered nothing but blood. Tissue TCR repertoires likely differ from those found in blood. Generation probability values for non-shared clonotypes were lower than those for clonotypes shared by all four donors.

Measured with immunoSEQ multiplex PCR; TCRdb has only the in-frame clones, and not every one. This sample has approximately 2.4 million clones, with 95% found just once. Germline V gene data show CDR1 as SGHTA and CDR2 as FQGNSA. The J segment lost 3 bases and the V segment lost 7 bases, leaving 6 bases of the junction unmatched. This CDR3 has 14 amino acids. The sample was naive CD4+ T cells sorted from blood. The subset is: CD45RA+ positively selected. The source is a man aged 18 to 29 in good health. V usage is TRBV7-2 and J usage is TRBJ1-5; 7 nucleotides align to TRBD1. The CDR3 DNA reads as TGTGCCAGCACCCTGACAGGGAACAATCAGCCCCAGCATTTT. Translation: CASTLTGNNQPQHF.